One and the same sample provided the 14 T cell receptor beta chains below, sequenced in a study of cytomegalovirus exposure and HLA in healthy donors. PCR primers comprised 60 Vbeta and 13 Jbeta primers. Sequenced by immunoSEQ multiplex PCR; TCRdb stores in-frame clones only, minus some. Counted here are some 120,000 clones, about 84% occurring once; the ten biggest clones make up around 3.6%. The sample consisted of PBMCs. The receptors originated from a man aged 35 to 55 in good health and CMV-seronegative.

The chain has TRBV30 and TRBJ1-5; D is unresolved. The CDR3 spans 13 residues. From germline, CDR1 is GTSNPN and CDR2 SVGIG (reference sequence). Trimming shortened V by 6 bases and J by 0 bases, and 9 bases separated the two germline ends. CDR3 amino acids: CACAGLSNQPQHF. The CDR3 DNA reads TGTGCCTGCGCGGGCCTTAGCAATCAGCCCCAGCATTTT.

CDR3 in amino acids: CASSNPGGQAVWDTF. The CDR3 DNA sequence: TGTGCCAGCAGCAACCCTGGGGGACAGGCCGTGTGGGACACCTTC. The rearrangement links TRBV5-4 to TRBJ1-2; 8 bases agree with TRBD1. The CDR3 sequence is 15 residues long. The germline V gene encodes CDR1 SGHNT and CDR2 YYREEE (reference sequence). The V segment lost 4 bases and the J segment 12 bases; nucleotides outside the gene matches: 17.

The V and J genes are TRBV29-1 and TRBJ1-1, with 8 bases that match TRBD1. The V gene's germline CDR1 is SQVTM and CDR2 ANQGSEA. J lost 3 bases, V lost 6 bases, and 9 bases had no gene match. The CDR3 length is 14 residues. The CDR3 bases are TGCAGCGTCACGAGGGGACAGGAGGACACTGAAGCTTTCTTT. This sequence encodes CSVTRGQEDTEAFF. Together with reference TRBV29-1 and TRBJ1-1, the CDR3 gives the full variable domain: SAVISQKPSRDICQRGTSLTIQCQVDSQVTMMFWYRQQPGQSLTLIATANQGSEATYESGFVIDKFPISRPNLTFSTLTVSNMSPEDSSIYLCSVTRGQEDTEAFFGQGTRLTVV.

The genes are TRBV6-4 and TRBJ2-7, with 10 bases aligning to TRBD1. J lost 8 bases, V lost 3 bases, and 4 bases had no gene match. This CDR3 comprises 13 residues. Per the germline V gene, CDR1 is MRHNA and CDR2 is SNTAGT. The CDR3 bases are TGTGCCAGCAGTGAGGGACAGGGGACCCAGCAGTACTTC. Translated, it gives CASSEGQGTQQYF.

The chain uses TRBV7-2 and TRBJ1-5; no firm D call. CDR1 is SGHTA and CDR2 is FQGNSA in the germline V gene. The CDR3 is 15 amino acids. Trimming shortened V by 5 bases and J by 0 bases, and 11 bases separated the two germline ends. For the CDR3, the DNA is TGTGCCAGCAGCCCGGAACGGGGTAGCAATCAGCCCCAGCATTTT. It encodes CASSPERGSNQPQHF.

This chain links TRBV29-1 with TRBJ2-7, with 7 bases fitting TRBD1. The V segment lost 7 bases and the J segment 3 bases; nucleotides outside the gene matches: 6. The CDR3 length is 12 residues. The germline gives CDR1 SQVTM, CDR2 ANQGSEA. Here the CDR3 reads CSGQGQFYEQYF. DNA for the CDR3: TGCAGCGGACAGGGCCAGTTCTACGAGCAGTACTTC.

The chain employs TRBV7-2 and TRBJ1-6; 9 bases line up with TRBD1. The germline gives CDR1 SGHTA, CDR2 FQGNSA. With 5 bases clipped from V and 7 bases from J, the junction kept 9 bases outside the gene matches. The CDR3 sequence is 16 residues long. CDR3 region: CASSLPGQGENSPLHF. Here the CDR3 DNA reads TGTGCCAGCAGCCTCCCGGGACAGGGCGAGAATTCACCCCTCCACTTT.

This chain joins TRBV25-1 and TRBJ1-6; perhaps TRBD1 as D (6 bases). The V and J ends lost 5 bases and 0 bases respectively, with 8 bases between them. This CDR3 has 15 residues. The germline CDR1 and CDR2 sequences are MGHDK and SYGVNS. The DNA for the CDR3 is TGTGCCAGCAGTCAGGGGTCCTCCTATAATTCACCCCTCCACTTT. Its protein is CASSQGSSYNSPLHF.

The chain uses TRBV6-4 and TRBJ1-2, with TRBD1 matching 8 bases. The V gene end was trimmed by 5 bases and the J gene end by 2 bases; junction bases not matched to a gene: 7. The CDR3 length is 15 residues. Germline CDR1 MRHNA, CDR2 SNTAGT. CDR3: CASSYRGDRNYGYTF. CDR3 nucleotide sequence: TGTGCCAGCAGTTACCGAGGGGACAGGAACTATGGCTACACCTTC.

This chain connects TRBV7-9 to TRBJ2-3; 8 bases match TRBD2. Trimming at V came to 5 bases and at J to 6 bases, leaving 10 bases not matched to a gene. CDR1 and CDR2 (germline): SEHNR, FQNEAQ (reference sequence). The CDR3 has 15 residues. The CDR3 loop is CASSGVGTRTDTQYF. CDR3 bases: TGTGCCAGCAGCGGGGTTGGGACTAGAACGGATACGCAGTATTTT.

The chain uses TRBV5-6 and TRBJ1-2; the D is unclear. The CDR3 is 14 residues long. V lost 3 bases, J lost 4 bases, and 13 bases lay in between. CDR1 and CDR2 (germline): SGHDT, YYEEEE. CDR3 protein: CASSSWQSSYGYTF. The CDR3 region has the DNA TGTGCCAGCAGCTCATGGCAGTCTAGCTATGGCTACACCTTC.

This chain connects TRBV7-2 to TRBJ1-5; D uncertain. Per germline, CDR1 SGHTA and CDR2 FQGNSA. The ends were cut back, 0 bases at V and 9 bases at J, with 9 bases in the middle. CDR3 size: 13 residues. Here the CDR3 DNA reads TGTGCCAGCAGCTTAGCCGGGTCTCCGCCCCAGCATTTT. This codes for CASSLAGSPPQHF.

The chain combines TRBV2 with TRBJ1-4, with 7 bases identical to TRBD1. This CDR3 region has 13 residues. With 7 bases clipped from V and 7 bases from J, the junction kept 6 bases outside the gene matches. Germline assignment: CDR1 SNHLY and CDR2 FYNNEI. CDR3 region: CASKQGLSEKLFF. The CDR3 bases are TGTGCCAGCAAACAGGGGTTGAGTGAAAAACTGTTTTTT. The full variable domain, completed using reference TRBV2 and TRBJ1-4, is EPEVTQTPSHQVTQMGQEVILRCVPISNHLYFYWYRQILGQKVEFLVSFYNNEISEKSEIFDDQFSVERPDGSNFTLKIRSTKLEDSAMYFCASKQGLSEKLFFGSGTQLSVL.

The chain employs TRBV7-2 and TRBJ1-2; no clear D. Trimming removed 5 bases from V and 5 bases from J, with 15 bases in between. The CDR3 totals 14 residues. CDR1 and CDR2 (germline): SGHTA, FQGNSA. CDR3 DNA sequence: TGTGCCAGCAGCCTCGTATACACGATGTATGGCTACACCTTC. Its protein product is CASSLVYTMYGYTF.